These 10 T cell receptor beta chains came from one sample sequenced in a study of T-cell memory formation after mild COVID-19. TCRdb re-derived calls from the 5' RACE reads in MiXCR, one entry per CDR3 protein. The table has about 170,000 distinct CDR3 sequences, 10% to 15% seen once. Sequenced material: PBMCs or a T cell subset sorted from them (not recorded which). The receptor set was obtained from a man aged 18 to 30 who had mild COVID-19 (a few samples of this study predate the infection). Cell type and time point are not known.

This clonotype has just a few counts. The gene calls are TRBV7-2 and TRBJ1-1, with 8 bases that match TRBD1. Losses at the gene ends were 4 bases for V and 0 bases for J; bases not matched to a gene: 7. The CDR3 length is 16 residues. The germline CDR1 and CDR2 sequences are SGHTA and FQGNSA. The CDR3 DNA reads as TGTGCCAGCAGCTCTAGGGGGACAGGCATGAACACTGAAGCTTTCTTT. Its translation: CASSSRGTGMNTEAFF.

This clonotype was recorded a few times. The genes are TRBV27 and TRBJ2-5; D gene ambiguous. Germline V gene data show CDR1 as MNHEY and CDR2 as SMNVEV (reference sequence). Between the trimmed V and J ends, which lost 3 bases and 5 bases, there was a span of 16 bases. The CDR3 consists of 15 residues. CDR3 region: CASSFLVEDVETQYF. CDR3 in DNA: TGTGCCAGCAGTTTTCTCGTCGAAGATGTGGAGACCCAGTACTTC.

This clonotype showed up just a few times. The rearrangement links TRBV20-1 to TRBJ1-3, with D perhaps TRBD1 (6 bases). The CDR3 runs to 14 residues. Trimming took off 5 bases at V and 0 bases at J, with 11 bases between the two ends. In germline, CDR1 is DFQATT, CDR2 SNEGSKA (reference sequence). CDR3 loop: CSARGQSSGNTIYF. CDR3 coding DNA: TGCAGTGCTCGCGGACAGTCCTCTGGAAACACCATATATTTT.

This clonotype was seen more than once but under ten times. This chain joins TRBV6-5 and TRBJ1-5; D is undetermined. V was pared by 5 bases and J by 4 bases, with 9 bases between. Germline CDR1 MNHEY, CDR2 SVGAGI. The CDR3 length is 13 residues. This CDR3 reads CASSGRRNQPQHF. In nucleotides, the CDR3 is TGTGCCAGCAGTGGAAGGAGAAATCAGCCCCAGCATTTT.

This clonotype was detected ten times or more. This chain joins TRBV20-1 and TRBJ2-3; D unresolved. Deletions cut 1 base from V and 0 bases from J, with 8 bases between. The CDR3 spans 14 residues. Germline CDR1 is DFQATT and CDR2 is SNEGSKA (reference sequence). As DNA, the CDR3 is TGCAGTGCTAGAGTACAGCGAAGCACAGATACGCAGTATTTT. Encoded protein: CSARVQRSTDTQYF.

The CDR3 DNA is TGTGCCTGGAGTGTAGGAGTCGAGACCCAGTACTTC. Its protein product is CAWSVGVETQYF. V is TRBV30 and J is TRBJ2-5; D is undetermined. The germline V gene encodes CDR1 GTSNPN and CDR2 SVGIG (reference sequence). The CDR3 covers 12 residues. Trimming removed 0 bases at V and 5 bases at J, with 7 bases between. The full variable domain, in which reference TRBV30 and TRBJ2-5 provide the parts outside the CDR3, is SQTIHQWPATLVQPVGSPLSLECTVEGTSNPNLYWYRQAAGRGLQLLFYSVGIGQISSEVPQNLSASRPQDRQFILSSKKLLLSDSGFYLCAWSVGVETQYFGPGTRLLVL.

This clonotype has just a few counts. The V gene is TRBV29-1, the J gene TRBJ1-1; 8 bases match TRBD1. The V gene's germline CDR1 is SQVTM and CDR2 ANQGSEA. This CDR3 region has 14 residues. The J segment lost 1 base and the V segment lost 6 bases, leaving 7 bases of the junction unmatched. DNA for the CDR3: TGCAGCGTGGCCAACAGGGGGTCGAACACTGAAGCTTTCTTT. Its protein is CSVANRGSNTEAFF.

This clonotype appeared a few times. The chain is built from TRBV5-1 and TRBJ1-4; perhaps TRBD1 as D (5 bases). CDR1 and CDR2 from the germline V gene are SGHRS and YFSETQ. Trimming left V 0 bases short and J 6 bases short, with 6 bases between. This CDR3 spans 13 amino acids. The CDR3 spells CASSLGGDEKLFF. CDR3 nucleotide sequence: TGCGCCAGCAGCTTGGGGGGGGATGAAAAACTGTTTTTT. The full variable domain, in which reference TRBV5-1 and TRBJ1-4 provide the parts outside the CDR3, is KAGVTQTPRYLIKTRGQQVTLSCSPISGHRSVSWYQQTPGQGLQFLFEYFSETQRNKGNFPGRFSGRQFSNSRSEMNVSTLELGDSALYLCASSLGGDEKLFFGSGTQLSVL.

This clonotype came up a few times. The V and J genes are TRBV7-2 and TRBJ1-1, with D tentatively TRBD1 (6 bases). CDR3 length equals 16 residues. The V gene lost 2 bases and the J gene lost 1 base, with 14 bases spanning the gap. From germline, CDR1 is SGHTA and CDR2 FQGNSA. DNA for the CDR3: TGTGCCAGCAGCTTAAGACGGGACACTAAGAACACTGAAGCTTTCTTT. Its protein product is CASSLRRDTKNTEAFF.

This chain links TRBV5-1 with TRBJ2-7; D may correspond to TRBD1 or TRBD2 (5 bases each). CDR1 and CDR2 (germline): SGHRS, YFSETQ. V gave up 4 bases and J gave up 2 bases, with 10 bases separating them. The CDR3 spans 13 residues. The CDR3 loop reads CASSVQEAYEQYV. In DNA, the CDR3 is TGCGCCAGCAGCGTACAGGAGGCCTACGAGCAGTACGTC.